The 7 T cell receptor beta chains listed next were all sequenced from one sample in a study of shared clonotypes between healthy human individuals. Profiled with immunoSEQ multiplex PCR; TCRdb holds only in-frame clones, not every one. Counted here are some 690,000 clones, roughly 88% occurring once; the ten biggest clones make up approximately 35%. The sequencing sample was made of memory CD8+ T cells from PBMCs. Sample subset: CD45RO+ cells pooled with CCR7-negative TemRA cells. All receptors derive from a man in his late teens or twenties in good health. Some clones in this sample may be carry-over from other donors' samples.

The chain uses TRBV28 and TRBJ1-2; D is ambiguous. CDR3 length equals 16 residues. Trimming stripped 2 bases from V and 5 bases from J, with 18 bases between. CDR1 and CDR2 from the germline V gene are MDHEN and SYDVKM. CDR3: CASSLRRAGSQYGYTF. The CDR3 DNA reads as TGTGCCAGCAGTTTACGGCGGGCCGGATCCCAATATGGCTACACCTTC.

The chain links TRBV11-2 to TRBJ1-1; 7 positions agree with TRBD1. The CDR3 covers 14 residues. Germline V gene sequence: CDR1 SGHAT, CDR2 FQNNGV. V lost 7 bases and J lost 5; bases outside the gene matches: 10. The DNA for the CDR3 is TGTGCCAGCAACCACCAGGGGGGATGGACTGAAGCTTTCTTT. It yields the protein CASNHQGGWTEAFF.

This chain connects TRBV4-3 to TRBJ2-3, with D uncertain. V gave up 4 bases and J gave up 2 bases, with 19 bases separating them. The CDR3 has 17 residues. Germline lookup yields CDR1 LGHNA and CDR2 YSLEER. CDR3 bases: TGCGCCAGCAGCCCCCACCTGACGGTCACCCCCACAGATACGCAGTATTTT. It specifies CASSPHLTVTPTDTQYF.

The V and J genes are TRBV9 and TRBJ2-1; TRBD2 agrees at 8 bases. This CDR3 spans 14 amino acids. From germline, CDR1 is SGDLS and CDR2 YYNGEE. V shed 0 bases, J shed 9 bases, and the junction held 5 bases outside the gene matches. The CDR3 is CASSVDGRAGEQFF. The CDR3 DNA is TGTGCCAGCAGCGTAGACGGGAGGGCCGGTGAGCAGTTCTTC.

The chain couples TRBV5-1 to TRBJ2-5, with D possibly matching TRBD2 (5 bases). The end of the DNA fits TRBJ2-7 better, so the J call may be wrong. CDR3 size: 17 residues. In germline, CDR1 is SGHRS, CDR2 YFSETQ. The CDR3 DNA is TGCGCCAGCAGCTTGGTCGCGCGGGCAGGTGGGTCCTACGAGCAGTACTTC. Its translation is CASSLVARAGGSYEQYF.

V gene TRBV27 combines with J gene TRBJ2-1; D unresolved. V lost 6 bases, J lost 3 bases, and 18 bases lay in between. CDR3 length: 16 amino acids. In germline, CDR1 is MNHEY, CDR2 SMNVEV (reference sequence). In nucleotides, the CDR3 is TGTGCCAGCAGACCAATCCTGTCTATTGGCTACAATGAGCAGTTCTTC. Residues: CASRPILSIGYNEQFF.

The chain has TRBV11-2 and TRBJ2-1; TRBD2 is a possible D gene (5 bases). The ends were cut back, 5 bases at V and 5 bases at J, with 22 bases in the middle. The germline V gene encodes CDR1 SGHAT and CDR2 FQNNGV. This CDR3 region has 17 residues. This chain's CDR3 is CASSRASRVLGHNEQFF. DNA for the CDR3: TGTGCCAGCAGCCGAGCTAGCCGGGTATTGGGTCACAATGAGCAGTTCTTC.